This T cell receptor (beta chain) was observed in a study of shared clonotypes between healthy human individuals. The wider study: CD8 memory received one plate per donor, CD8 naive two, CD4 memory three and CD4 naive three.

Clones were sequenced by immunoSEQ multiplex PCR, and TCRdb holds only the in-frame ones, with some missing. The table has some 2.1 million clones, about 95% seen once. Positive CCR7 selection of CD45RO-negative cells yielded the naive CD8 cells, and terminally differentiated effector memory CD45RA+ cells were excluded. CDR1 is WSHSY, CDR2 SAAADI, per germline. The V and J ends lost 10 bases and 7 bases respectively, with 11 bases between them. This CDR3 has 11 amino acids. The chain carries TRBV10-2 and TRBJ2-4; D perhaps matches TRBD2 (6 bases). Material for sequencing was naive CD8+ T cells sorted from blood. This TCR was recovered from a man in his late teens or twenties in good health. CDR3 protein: CATGGKNIQYF. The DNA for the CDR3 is TGCGCCACAGGAGGGAAGAACATTCAGTACTTC.